The T cell receptor (beta chain) under discussion was sequenced for a study of blood T cell repertoires in COVID-19. Some clones are missing from TCRdb's copy, which holds only in-frame ones; the method was immunoSEQ multiplex PCR. In the table there are 150,000 or so clones, around 84% of which are singletons. CDR1 is SGHNT and CDR2 is YYREEE in the germline V gene (reference sequence). CDR3 length: 16 amino acids. V trimming: 0 bases; J trimming: 6 bases; junction bases outside the gene matches: 8. The chain links TRBV5-4 to TRBJ2-5; 10 bases agree with TRBD2. The receptor was isolated from a human donor in a cohort sampled during active COVID-19. Sample: peripheral blood. CDR3 sequence reads: CASSLAAGGPRQTQYF. In DNA, the CDR3 is TGTGCCAGCAGCTTGGCAGCGGGGGGGCCCCGCCAGACCCAGTACTTC.